Listed below are T cell receptor beta chains from one sample, sequenced in a study of cytomegalovirus exposure and HLA in healthy donors. Using immunoSEQ multiplex PCR, the repertoire was profiled, and TCRdb retains in-frame clones only, with some absent. The sample lists about 83,000 clones, 95% to 96% seen once, with 1.3% in the top ten. Material for sequencing was PBMCs. These receptors all stem from a woman aged 18-30 years in good health and CMV-seronegative. Each CDR3 is given with its conserved first and last residue. The D gene is left open where the match is weak. Some rows mark clone size as missing; the rest say once, few, many or name a class of expanded clone.

clone_size	v_call	d_call	j_call	cdr3_nt	cdr3_aa
-	TRBV5-5	TRBD1	TRBJ2-7	TGTGCCAGCAGCCCGTGGACAGGGGGCTACGAGCAGTACTTC	CASSPWTGGYEQYF
-	TRBV11-2	-	TRBJ2-1	TGTGCCAGCAGCTTAGGTGGCGGAAGCTCCTACAATGAGCAGTTCTTC	CASSLGGGSSYNEQFF
-	TRBV7-8	-	TRBJ1-5	TGTGCCAGCAGCTTGGGCGGGGGCGGTAGGGCCCAGCATTTT	CASSLGGGGRAQHF
-	TRBV7-9	-	TRBJ2-7	TGTGCCAGCAGCTTCGTACAGACCTACAGTAATGACCACGAGCAGTACTTC	CASSFVQTYSNDHEQYF
once	TRBV5-1	-	TRBJ2-7	TGCGCCAGCAGCAAGACCCGGGACACCACCTACGAGCAGTACTTC	CASSKTRDTTYEQYF
-	TRBV2	-	TRBJ2-3	TGTGCCAGCAAAAGGGTTGCGGGACAGATAACAGATACGCAGTATTTT	CASKRVAGQITDTQYF
-	TRBV6-5	TRBD2	TRBJ2-7	TGTGCCAGCAGTCCGGCTAGCGGGTTCTATTACGAGCAGTACTTC	CASSPASGFYYEQYF
-	TRBV28	-	TRBJ1-1	TGTGCCAGCAGGGCTCCGATTGGGAACACTGAAGCTTTCTTT	CASRAPIGNTEAFF
-	TRBV6-5	TRBD2	TRBJ2-1	TGTGCCGCGCGGACTAGCGGGAGATTCAATGAGCAGTTCTTC	CAARTSGRFNEQFF
-	TRBV7-9	TRBD2	TRBJ2-7	TGTGCCAGCAGCTTATCTAGCGGGCGGACCTACGAGCAGTACTTC	CASSLSSGRTYEQYF
-	TRBV19	TRBD1	TRBJ2-1	TGTGCCAGTACCCAAGCGGACAGGGGGAGGTACAATGAGCAGTTCTTC	CASTQADRGRYNEQFF
-	TRBV11-2	TRBD2	TRBJ2-1	TGTGCCAGCAGCTTAAGAGCGGGAGGGCCAAACAATGAGCAGTTCTTC	CASSLRAGGPNNEQFF
-	TRBV6-6	TRBD2	TRBJ2-7	TGTGCCAGCAGCCCTAGGAGCGGGAGTCCCCCCTACGAGCAGTACTTC	CASSPRSGSPPYEQYF
once	TRBV9	-	TRBJ1-1	TGTGCCAGCAGCACTAACAGGGTCACTGAAGCTTTCTTT	CASSTNRVTEAFF
few	TRBV7-8	TRBD1	TRBJ1-2	TGTGCCAGCAGCCCCCAGGGGGACTATGGCTACACCTTC	CASSPQGDYGYTF
-	TRBV5-6	-	TRBJ2-2	TGTGCCAGCAGCTTGTCCCCTAACACCGGGGAGCTGTTTTTT	CASSLSPNTGELFF
-	TRBV27	TRBD1	TRBJ2-1	TGTGCCAGCAGTCTTGGGACAGGCAATGAGCAGTTCTTC	CASSLGTGNEQFF
-	TRBV7-9	-	TRBJ2-5	TGTGCCAGCAGCGCAAATTGGTACAGGGAAGAGACCCAGTACTTC	CASSANWYREETQYF